This T cell receptor (beta chain) was profiled in a study of Ad26.COV2.S vaccination and SARS-CoV-2 variants. Background on the study: Donor was in the COV1001 Ad26.COV2.S trial arm. Recipients of Ad26.COV2.S got it intramuscularly, once or twice 56 days apart. Regarding the study as a whole: Substantial post-vaccination breadth of spike-specific CD8+ and CD4+ T cell responses was reported.

Germline lookup yields CDR1 SGHDT and CDR2 YYEEEE. The V gene lost 2 bases and the J gene lost 0 bases, with 11 bases spanning the gap. This CDR3 is built from 15 residues. As concerns this clone: No antigen is known for it.

As to treatment: some 20 received Ad26.COV2.S at low or high dose, single or two shots; 5 received placebo; per-sample allocation not given. Specimens were obtained on day 63 following the first vaccine or placebo injection. An Ad26 vector carrying the Wuhan-strain SARS-CoV-2 spike served as the vaccine. Measured with immunoSEQ multiplex PCR; TCRdb has only the in-frame clones, and not every one. The table lists about 350,000 clones, 88% of them singletons, with 6.4% in the top ten. This TCR derives from a person aged 18-65 years who received the Ad26.COV2.S COVID-19 vaccine or a placebo. The sequenced sample was peripheral blood, obtained in a trial of Ad26.COV2.S vaccine versus placebo. The chain is built from TRBV5-6 and TRBJ1-2, with D perhaps TRBD1 (6 bases). CDR3 protein: CASSFSTGTNYGYTF. In DNA form, the CDR3 reads TGTGCCAGCAGCTTTTCGACAGGAACTAACTATGGCTACACCTTC.